The present TCR beta chain was sequenced within a study of T cell repertoires in cytomegalovirus infection. Looking at the study overall: Recently identified HLA-C-restricted and well-studied HLA-B-restricted CMV epitopes were used. Shared public TCR beta signatures pointed to both CMV infection and a matching HLA type. The study, taken as a whole, reports: The study found HLA-C-restricted CMV-specific TCR beta clonotypes dominating the ex vivo response. There were carriers of CMV plus the relevant HLA, and cumulative public TCR beta family frequency identified them.

As for this clonotype: Its antigen is unidentified.

The V gene end was trimmed by 2 bases and the J gene end by 6 bases; junction bases not matched to a gene: 5. Germline-derived CDR1 and CDR2 are SGHTA and FQGNSA. This CDR3 has 15 residues. TCRdb itself ran the reads through MiXCR, one entry per CDR3 protein. The sample contains under 500,000 distinct CDR3 sequences, approximately 40% of which appear only once. The receptor's source is a human donor in good health (CMV status not recorded). Some clones in this sample may be carry-over from other donors' samples. Here the sequenced sample was cultured PBMCs, taken from culture after CMV antigen stimulation. This chain uses TRBV7-2 with TRBJ2-5, with TRBD2 matching over 11 bases. The CDR3 here is CASSLYSSGRQTQYF. The DNA of the CDR3 is TGTGCCAGCAGCTTATACTCTAGCGGGAGGCAGACCCAGTACTTC.